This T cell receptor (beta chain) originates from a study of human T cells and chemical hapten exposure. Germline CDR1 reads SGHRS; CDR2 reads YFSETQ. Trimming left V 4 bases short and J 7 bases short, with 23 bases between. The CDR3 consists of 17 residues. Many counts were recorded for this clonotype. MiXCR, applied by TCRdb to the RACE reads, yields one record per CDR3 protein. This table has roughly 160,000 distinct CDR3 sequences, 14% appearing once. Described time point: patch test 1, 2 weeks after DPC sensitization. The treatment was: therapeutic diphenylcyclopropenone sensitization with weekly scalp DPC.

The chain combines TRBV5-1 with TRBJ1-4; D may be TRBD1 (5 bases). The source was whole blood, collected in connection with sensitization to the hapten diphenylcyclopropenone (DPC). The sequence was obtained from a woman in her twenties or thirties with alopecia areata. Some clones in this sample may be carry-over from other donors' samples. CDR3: CASSLGGTGDQFEKLFF. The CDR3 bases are TGCGCCAGCAGCCTTGGTGGGACCGGCGACCAATTTGAAAAACTGTTTTTT.